The table lists the clone carrying this TCR beta chain with a few counts. What it recognizes is unknown. This sample stems from a study of CD8+ T cells in alopecia areata. Alopecia areata patients had lesional scalp punch biopsies and peripheral blood taken from them. Both CD4+ and CD8+ T cells were separated by sorting PBMCs. Study-level points and caveats: Across lesional scalp, and particularly alopecia totalis/universalis, clonality surpassed that of normal scalp.

Deletions cut 1 base from V and 1 base from J, with 17 bases between. The CDR3 extends over 18 amino acids. CDR1 LGHNA and CDR2 YNFKEQ come from the germline V gene. Sequencing templates came from extracted RNA that was reverse transcribed into cDNA. Clones were read by immunoSEQ multiplex PCR, and TCRdb kept only the in-frame ones, dropping some. The table records 150,000 to 200,000 clones, 50% to 75% of them present only once. The sample in question was CD4+ T cells sorted from blood, obtained at week 0. The receptor's source is a human donor with alopecia areata. The V call is TRBV4-2, the J call TRBJ1-5; tentatively, D is TRBD1 (6 bases). CDR3 sequence reads: CASSQGSQGWSSNQPQHF. For the CDR3, the DNA is TGTGCCAGCAGCCAAGGAAGTCAGGGGTGGAGCAGCAATCAGCCCCAGCATTTT.